This T cell receptor beta chain stems from a study of graft-versus-host responses after intestinal transplantation (dated by TCRdb to 2020 to 2022). Describing the broader study: Multivisceral, liver-intestinal, or isolated intestinal transplants were received by the recipients. All recipients received anti-thymocyte globulin induction followed by maintenance tacrolimus and steroids for roughly 3 years. Graft-versus-host and host-versus-graft alloreactive T cell clones were tracked in the graft, circulation and bone marrow after intestinal transplantation using bulk TCR-beta CDR3 sequencing. Alloreactive clones were identified by sequencing pre-transplant mixed lymphocyte reaction products and comparing them with unstimulated pre-transplant donor and recipient T cells. Of the roughly 25 intestinal transplant recipients enrolled in the cohort, one of whom was a retransplant, 3 patients without pretransplant specimens were excluded. Donor T cell macrochimerism was defined as a peak of at least 4% donor T cells among recipient peripheral blood mononuclear cells. Instead of going to the commercial service, samples from a few later patients were sequenced in-house on an Illumina MiSeq and processed with MiXCR.

Via the germline V gene (reference sequence), CDR1 is WNHNN and CDR2 SYGVQD. The trim is 9 bases for V and 0 bases for J, with a gap of 9 bases between the germline ends. The CDR3 numbers 12 residues from cysteine through phenylalanine. The CDR3 DNA has 36 bases and is translated from base 1. Libraries came from the immunoSEQ multiplex PCR assay. For most patients, genomic DNA was isolated using the Qiagen DNeasy Blood and Tissue Kit and was shipped frozen to Adaptive Biotechnologies for TCR sequencing. For most patients, genomic DNA was subjected to high-throughput TCR-beta CDR3 sequencing by Adaptive Biotechnologies. As for the original processing: TCR sequencing data were retrieved from Adaptive's ImmunoSEQ software for 18 patients, whereas a few other patients were processed with MiXCR and VDJtools. To correct CD4 versus CD8 sorting errors, any sequence found in both subsets at a frequency ratio below 5:1 was removed. CDR3 nucleotide sequences shared between donor and recipient were removed because their origin could not be assigned. Alloreactive clones required at least 2-fold expansion over unstimulated cells and minimum CFSE-low frequency of 0.002% (template counts) or 0.001% (read counts). Clones detected in sequenced pre-transplant spleen, lymph node, or MLR CFSE-low populations of the donor or recipient were defined as mappable. Cumulative frequency of alloreactive clones was calculated as a percentage of all sequences weighted by copy number. This is the immuneACCESS table as TCRdb keeps it, with only in-frame sequences that have V and J called. A part of the clones is gone; compared with another copy, unresolved V genes explain less than half, and the rest is unexplained. For V, J and clone size, that table is used; D and trimming come from the DNA. Present in this sample are about 90,000 clones, around 93% of which were seen just once. In total, the top ten clones hold under 0.4% of the sample.

Details on this clone: This receptor's antigen is unknown. The sample holds no much larger clone one base away, and base qualities are not on file.

The study at large found these results: GvH clones were detected in recipient bone marrow, and some appeared earlier in ileal mucosa or blood, consistent with an intestinal mucosal origin. In the allografts of patients with donor T cell macrochimerism, GvH to HvG T cell clonal ratios were high. Peak levels of circulating GvH clones were associated with declines in HvG clones early after transplant. The relatively low number and heterogeneity of intestinal transplant patients limited the conclusions.

Reading the label with the study, this specimen's time point is: cells obtained before transplantation from donor or recipient. CD3+CD4+ and CD3+CD8+ populations were FACS-sorted from unstimulated pre-transplant donor and recipient cells taken from spleen or lymph nodes. The input for sequencing was unstimulated CD4+ T cells sorted from spleen or lymph node cells, taken before transplant. This clonotype was sampled from a human donor who was the organ donor for an intestinal transplant. The chain is assembled from TRBV10-1 and TRBJ2-7; possibly the D gene is TRBD1, per 6 matching bases. CDR3 sequence: CASGTYSYEQYF. The nucleotide sequence is TGCGCCAGTGGGACATACTCCTACGAGCAGTACTTC.